The next 32 T cell receptor beta chains were all read from a single sample in a study of T cell changes during pregnancy in multiple sclerosis. Data came from immunoSEQ multiplex PCR; TCRdb stores just in-frame clones and leaves some out. The repertoire has 70,000 or so clones, over 80% of them found once; the top ten carry just under 2%. Material: peripheral blood, obtained in the third trimester of pregnancy. These receptors all stem from a female donor in good health, enrolled as a control in a pregnancy study.

This chain joins TRBV29-1 and TRBJ1-5; 8 bases are a match to TRBD1. CDR1 is SQVTM and CDR2 is ANQGSEA in the germline V gene. The CDR3 sequence is 14 residues long. J lost 5 bases, V lost 6 bases, and 9 bases had no gene match. This chain's CDR3 is CSVGEQGGDQPQHF. The CDR3 DNA sequence: TGCAGCGTGGGGGAACAGGGGGGGGATCAGCCCCAGCATTTT. The full variable domain, completed using reference TRBV29-1 and TRBJ1-5, is SAVISQKPSRDICQRGTSLTIQCQVDSQVTMMFWYRQQPGQSLTLIATANQGSEATYESGFVIDKFPISRPNLTFSTLTVSNMSPEDSSIYLCSVGEQGGDQPQHFGDGTRLSIL.

J is TRBJ2-1 and V is TRBV5-4, with 11 bases fitting TRBD2. Trimming removed 3 bases from V and 9 bases from J; junction bases left unmatched: 8. The CDR3 is made up of 15 amino acids. Germline assignment: CDR1 SGHNT and CDR2 YYREEE (reference sequence). The CDR3, as DNA: TGTGCCAGCAGCTCGACTAGCGGGACGTTAGGTGAGCAGTTCTTC. It codes for CASSSTSGTLGEQFF.

This clone was seen just once. This chain joins TRBV5-6 and TRBJ1-1; TRBD1 matches 9 bases. This CDR3 is 16 amino acids long. Trimming cost V 5 bases and J 1 base; bases outside gene matches: 9. Germline CDR1 and CDR2: SGHDT and YYEEEE. Written as DNA, the CDR3 is TGTGCCAGCAGTTGGGGGACAGGGCAATCGAACACTGAAGCTTTCTTT. It translates to CASSWGTGQSNTEAFF.

This clone came up a few times. This chain links TRBV2 with TRBJ1-1, with 7 bases matching TRBD1. Germline loops: CDR1 SNHLY, CDR2 FYNNEI. This CDR3 has 13 residues. Trimming took 8 bases from V and 7 from J; bases not matched to a gene: 10. The CDR3 reads CASHRGGLNEAFF. Written as DNA, the CDR3 is TGTGCCAGCCACAGGGGTGGCCTTAATGAAGCTTTCTTT. The full variable domain, its missing parts supplied by reference TRBV2 and TRBJ1-1, is EPEVTQTPSHQVTQMGQEVILRCVPISNHLYFYWYRQILGQKVEFLVSFYNNEISEKSEIFDDQFSVERPDGSNFTLKIRSTKLEDSAMYFCASHRGGLNEAFFGQGTRLTVV.

The J gene is TRBJ2-7, the V gene TRBV11-3; D not resolved. The length of the CDR3 is 16 residues. Deletions cut 5 bases from V and 2 bases from J, with 19 bases between. CDR1 SGHNT and CDR2 YENEEA come from the germline V gene. The CDR3 DNA sequence: TGTGCCAGCAGCCCCTCCTGCGGTTACTCCCCCTACGAGCAGTACTTC. Protein sequence: CASSPSCGYSPYEQYF.

The chain combines TRBV6-5 with TRBJ2-7; 8 bases line up with TRBD2. Germline values: CDR1 MNHEY, CDR2 SVGAGI. This CDR3 region has 15 residues. V was clipped by 0 bases and J by 4 bases; unmatched bases: 5. The CDR3 loop is CASSYSRASGYEQYF. As DNA, the CDR3 is TGTGCCAGCAGTTACTCTCGGGCTAGCGGGTACGAGCAGTACTTC.

The chain uses TRBV5-6 and TRBJ2-7, with 10 bases matching TRBD1. With V trimmed by 4 bases and J by 5 bases, 6 bases remained unmatched. Germline V lookup: CDR1 SGHDT, CDR2 YYEEEE. The CDR3 loop spans 14 amino acids. The CDR3 bases are TGTGCCAGCAGCACGTGGGACAGGGGTAACGAGCAGTACTTC. Amino acids: CASSTWDRGNEQYF.

V and J are TRBV29-1 and TRBJ2-1, with a weak D call TRBD2 (6 bases). The germline V gene encodes CDR1 SQVTM and CDR2 ANQGSEA. The CDR3 has 16 amino acids. V was clipped by 4 bases and J by 5 bases, with 21 bases between them. CDR3 sequence: CSVVGTGAPSNNEQFF. The CDR3 bases are TGCAGCGTTGTGGGTACGGGAGCGCCAAGTAACAATGAGCAGTTCTTC.

The V gene is TRBV4-3, the J gene TRBJ1-2, with 8 bases identical to TRBD1. Germline V lookup: CDR1 LGHNA, CDR2 YSLEER. This CDR3 has 15 residues. V was clipped by 1 base and J by 8 bases; unmatched bases: 9. Here the CDR3 reads CASSQAQTGEGGYTF. CDR3 nucleotide sequence: TGCGCCAGCAGCCAAGCCCAGACAGGGGAAGGGGGCTACACCTTC.

This chain uses TRBV5-6 with TRBJ2-7, with D perhaps TRBD2 (5 bases). The CDR3 loop spans 11 amino acids. CDR1 and CDR2 (germline): SGHDT, YYEEEE. With 3 bases removed from V and 7 bases from J, the gap between germline ends came to 8 bases. CDR3 sequence: CASSWEQEQYF. The CDR3 DNA sequence: TGTGCCAGCAGCTGGGAGCAGGAGCAGTACTTC.

The sample holds a few counts of this clone. This sequence joins TRBV11-2 and TRBJ2-3, with 9 bases lining up with TRBD1. Germline CDR1 and CDR2: SGHAT and FQNNGV. J gave up 2 bases and V 5 bases, and 5 bases lay outside the gene matches. This CDR3 contains 15 residues. CDR3 region: CASSPGQGHTDTQYF. As DNA, the CDR3 is TGTGCCAGCAGCCCCGGACAGGGGCACACAGATACGCAGTATTTT.

This rearrangement joins TRBV28 to TRBJ2-5; the D is unclear. This CDR3 has 14 residues. The germline V and J ends were trimmed by 4 bases and 5 bases, with 14 bases remaining between them. In germline, CDR1 is MDHEN, CDR2 SYDVKM. The CDR3 bases are TGTGCCAGCAGTTCCGACTTAAGGCGGGAGACCCAGTACTTC. Translation gives CASSSDLRRETQYF.

The V and J genes are TRBV5-1 and TRBJ1-2, with D uncertain. The germline V gene has CDR1 SGHRS and CDR2 YFSETQ. The CDR3 spans 13 residues. V lost 5 bases and J lost 3, with 11 bases in between. The CDR3 region is CASSLRYYYGYTF. The CDR3 region has the DNA TGCGCCAGCAGTCTCAGGTACTACTATGGCTACACCTTC.

J is TRBJ2-7 and V is TRBV7-3; D is perhaps TRBD2 (6 bases). The V and J ends lost 5 bases and 2 bases respectively, with 22 bases between them. The germline CDR1 and CDR2 sequences are SGHTA and FQGTGA. The CDR3 runs 17 residues. Here the CDR3 reads CASSPVPLGTGPYEQYF. CDR3 DNA sequence: TGTGCCAGCAGCCCCGTCCCCCTAGGGACTGGACCCTACGAGCAGTACTTC.

The V and J genes are TRBV6-5 and TRBJ1-4; D gene unclear. This CDR3 is 15 amino acids long. Germline V gene data show CDR1 as MNHEY and CDR2 as SVGAGI. Between the trimmed V and J ends, which lost 0 bases and 5 bases, there was a span of 10 bases. The CDR3 region has the DNA TGTGCCAGCAGTTACTCGAGGCAGAGAAATGAAAAACTGTTTTTT. It encodes CASSYSRQRNEKLFF.

V and J are TRBV27 and TRBJ2-2; D not certain. This CDR3 is 12 amino acids long. V lost 8 bases and J 6 bases, leaving 10 bases between the germline ends. Germline V gene data show CDR1 as MNHEY and CDR2 as SMNVEV (reference sequence). The CDR3: CASARRSGELFF. CDR3 DNA: TGTGCCAGCGCACGGAGATCCGGGGAGCTGTTTTTT.

The CDR3 region is CASGVRATDTQYF. CDR3 DNA sequence: TGTGCCAGTGGTGTCAGGGCGACAGATACGCAGTATTTT. The rearrangement links TRBV19 to TRBJ2-3; tentatively, D is TRBD1 (5 bases). Germline CDR1 is LNHDA and CDR2 is SQIVND (reference sequence). The CDR3 length is 13 residues. V was trimmed by 8 bases and J by 3 bases, leaving 12 bases between them.

The chain uses TRBV5-1 and TRBJ2-1; tentative D call: TRBD1 (5 bases). The CDR3 contains 14 residues. Germline V gene sequence: CDR1 SGHRS, CDR2 YFSETQ. V was pared by 4 bases and J by 6 bases, with 14 bases between. The DNA of the CDR3 is TGCGCCAGCAGCCCGGAGACAGACTCCAATGAGCAGTTCTTC. It yields the protein CASSPETDSNEQFF.

The chain links TRBV10-3 to TRBJ1-5; the D gene is possibly TRBD1 (5 bases). V was cut by 6 bases and J by 0 bases, with 27 bases left in between. The CDR3 extends over 20 amino acids. Germline V gives CDR1 ENHRY, CDR2 SYGVKD. CDR3 region: CAIRPLVEGLEFYSNQPQHF. The CDR3 DNA sequence: TGTGCCATCAGGCCCCTCGTGGAGGGGCTTGAATTTTATAGCAATCAGCCCCAGCATTTT.

The genes are TRBV7-9 and TRBJ2-1, with D perhaps matching TRBD2 (7 bases). The ends were cut back, 6 bases at V and 4 bases at J, with 16 bases in the middle. Germline values: CDR1 SEHNR, CDR2 FQNEAQ (reference sequence). The CDR3 extends over 15 amino acids. CDR3 DNA: TGTGCCAGCAGTCCGGGGGGCTTTGGATACAATGAGCAGTTCTTC. Its translation is CASSPGGFGYNEQFF.

The J gene is TRBJ2-3, the V gene TRBV19; TRBD2 is a possible D gene (6 bases). Trimming took 8 bases from V and 5 from J, leaving 23 bases between them. CDR3 length: 16 residues. The germline V gene has CDR1 LNHDA and CDR2 SQIVND (reference sequence). CDR3 nucleotides: TGTGCCAGTGCGTCCTTATCGAAGGGAGGTGTAGATACGCAGTATTTT. Its translation is CASASLSKGGVDTQYF.

V usage is TRBV18 and J usage is TRBJ2-5, with 7 bases fitting TRBD2. The V segment lost 4 bases and the J segment 7 bases; nucleotides outside the gene matches: 12. CDR1 is KGHSH and CDR2 is LQKENI in the germline V gene. This CDR3 comprises 15 residues. CDR3 bases: TGTGCCAGCTCACTTCCACGGGGGGACTCCGGGACCCAGTACTTC. Translation gives CASSLPRGDSGTQYF.

V gene TRBV7-9 combines with J gene TRBJ2-7; D not resolved. The germline V gene encodes CDR1 SEHNR and CDR2 FQNEAQ (reference sequence). V lost 2 bases to trimming and J lost 6 bases, with 8 bases between them. The CDR3 runs 12 residues. CDR3 in DNA: TGTGCCAGCAGCTTAATTTCGTCCGAGCAGTACTTC. It is translated as CASSLISSEQYF.

The chain links TRBV27 to TRBJ2-2, with D possibly TRBD1 on 6 matching bases. The CDR3 totals 13 residues. The V gene lost 6 bases and the J gene lost 6 bases, with 11 bases spanning the gap. The germline V gene encodes CDR1 MNHEY and CDR2 SMNVEV (reference sequence). The CDR3 nucleotides are TGTGCCAGCAGCCTGGGGGCACCCGGGGAGCTGTTTTTT. Translated, it gives CASSLGAPGELFF.

The rearrangement links TRBV28 to TRBJ2-5, with 7 bases aligning to TRBD1. V lost 3 bases and J lost 0; bases outside the gene matches: 13. CDR3 length equals 18 residues. The germline gives CDR1 MDHEN, CDR2 SYDVKM. The CDR3 protein is CASSLPIRDRGDQETQYF. The CDR3 nucleotides are TGTGCCAGCAGTTTGCCTATTCGGGACAGAGGGGACCAAGAGACCCAGTACTTC.

The J gene is TRBJ2-3, the V gene TRBV27, with D possibly being TRBD1 (5 bases). The CDR3 consists of 15 residues. Between the trimmed V and J ends, which lost 3 bases and 2 bases, there was a span of 12 bases. In germline, CDR1 is MNHEY, CDR2 SMNVEV (reference sequence). In nucleotides, the CDR3 is TGTGCCAGCAGTTTGTCCTGGGGCCCCACAGATACGCAGTATTTT. Translation gives CASSLSWGPTDTQYF.

The chain joins TRBV28 to TRBJ1-2; perhaps TRBD1 as D (6 bases). V lost 1 base to trimming and J lost 5 bases, with 11 bases between them. The CDR3 is 14 residues long. In germline, CDR1 is MDHEN, CDR2 SYDVKM. CDR3 in amino acids: CASSLSRGRYGYTF. CDR3 bases: TGTGCCAGCAGTTTATCCAGGGGCCGGTATGGCTACACCTTC.

The V and J genes are TRBV5-1 and TRBJ2-3; no clear D. Germline V lookup: CDR1 SGHRS, CDR2 YFSETQ. The V end lost 0 bases, the J end lost 2 bases, and 7 bases lay between the germline ends. This CDR3 has 14 amino acids. The CDR3 spells CASSLVPSTDTQYF. DNA of the CDR3: TGCGCCAGCAGCTTGGTTCCGTCCACAGATACGCAGTATTTT.

The J gene is TRBJ2-7, the V gene TRBV7-2; D may be TRBD2 (7 bases). The germline gives CDR1 SGHTA, CDR2 FQGNSA. The CDR3 has 15 residues. V lost 5 bases and J lost 4, with 18 bases in between. This CDR3 is CASSPGGGREYEQYF. As DNA, the CDR3 is TGTGCCAGCAGCCCTGGGGGGGGCCGTGAGTACGAGCAGTACTTC. Full variable domain (remainder filled in from reference TRBV7-2 and TRBJ2-7): GAGVSQSPSNKVTEKGKDVELRCDPISGHTALYWYRQSLGQGLEFLIYFQGNSAPDKSGLPSDRFSAERTGGSVSTLTIQRTQQEDSAVYLCASSPGGGREYEQYFGPGTRLTVT.

V is TRBV7-2 and J is TRBJ2-5, with 11 bases identical to TRBD2. Trimming took 1 base from V and 4 from J; bases not matched to a gene: 8. Germline assignment: CDR1 SGHTA and CDR2 FQGNSA. The CDR3 is 17 residues long. The CDR3 DNA is TGTGCCAGCAGCTTAGGGACTAGCGGGCCGGAGGGAGAGACCCAGTACTTC. Residues: CASSLGTSGPEGETQYF. Full variable domain (outside the CDR3, taken from reference TRBV7-2 and TRBJ2-5): GAGVSQSPSNKVTEKGKDVELRCDPISGHTALYWYRQSLGQGLEFLIYFQGNSAPDKSGLPSDRFSAERTGGSVSTLTIQRTQQEDSAVYLCASSLGTSGPEGETQYFGPGTRLLVL.

The rearrangement uses TRBV7-2 and TRBJ1-1; 11 bases align to TRBD1. CDR1 and CDR2 from the germline V gene are SGHTA and FQGNSA. V lost 5 bases and J lost 4; bases outside the gene matches: 6. The CDR3 extends over 15 amino acids. The CDR3, as DNA: TGTGCCAGCAGCCGGACAGGGGGCTTGGGCACTGAAGCTTTCTTT. Its protein product is CASSRTGGLGTEAFF.

This chain connects TRBV25-1 to TRBJ2-2; D not certain. Germline CDR1 is MGHDK and CDR2 is SYGVNS. Between the trimmed V and J ends, which lost 3 bases and 1 base, there was a span of 3 bases. The CDR3 is 13 residues long. CDR3 sequence: CASSDQNTGELFF. The DNA for the CDR3 is TGTGCCAGCAGTGACCAGAACACCGGGGAGCTGTTTTTT.